Shown below are 2 T cell receptor beta chains from a single sample sequenced in a study of regulatory T cells in long-lasting Graves disease. The time point here: persistent/refractory GD, antithyroid drugs over 5 years with positive TRAb. PBMCs provided the RNA from which the TCR library was made. The authors built TCR beta libraries using iRepertoire HTBI primers and Arm-PCR of CDR3 regions. TCRdb recomputed calls from the multiplex PCR reads with MiXCR, one row per CDR3 protein. The sample has 400,000 to 450,000 distinct CDR3 sequences; about 20% are singletons. The sample here was peripheral blood mononuclear cells (PBMCs), taken when the disease was refractory, from a patient treated with antithyroid drugs. The source of these receptors is a female donor with Graves disease.

The chain recombines TRBV5-6 with TRBJ2-4, with 8 bases matching TRBD2. The CDR3 runs 14 residues. The germline gives CDR1 SGHDT, CDR2 YYEEEE. J lost 4 bases, V lost 4 bases, and 4 bases had no gene match. This CDR3 reads CASSLGLEKNIQYF. DNA for the CDR3: TGTGCCAGCAGCCTGGGACTAGAAAAAAACATTCAGTACTTC. Drawing the rest from reference TRBV5-6 and TRBJ2-4, the complete variable domain is DAGVTQSPTHLIKTRGQQVTLRCSPKSGHDTVSWYQQALGQGPQFIFQYYEEEERQRGNFPDRFSGHQFPNYSSELNVNALLLGDSALYLCASSLGLEKNIQYFGAGTRLSVL.

The chain links TRBV6-1 to TRBJ1-3, with a tentative D call TRBD1 (6 bases). The CDR3 has 16 amino acids. Per the germline V gene, CDR1 is MNHNS and CDR2 is SASEGT. V lost 5 bases and J 0 bases, leaving 14 bases between the germline ends. CDR3: CASSPRQESSGNTIYF. The CDR3 DNA reads as TGTGCCAGCAGTCCAAGACAGGAGAGCTCTGGAAACACCATATATTTT.